These 2 T cell receptor beta chains were sequenced from one sample in a study of T cells in Graves' hyperthyroidism and ophthalmopathy. The source material, RNA transcripts, was used to amplify TCR beta CDR3 regions. The TCR CDR3 was amplified in a first-round RT-PCR using the HTBI primer set. TCRdb ran MiXCR on the multiplex PCR reads and lists one entry per CDR3 protein. Altogether approximately 220,000 distinct CDR3 sequences are present, around 19% being singletons, with the ten largest covering about 45%. Source material: blood. These receptor sequences come from a man in his forties with Graves' hyperthyroidism.

The table lists this clonotype with many counts. V usage is TRBV7-2 and J usage is TRBJ2-7, with D hard to call. CDR1 is SGHTA, CDR2 FQGNSA, per germline. The CDR3 loop spans 13 amino acids. Between the trimmed V and J ends, which lost 2 bases and 4 bases, there was a span of 9 bases. The CDR3 loop is CASSLLDGYEQYF. The CDR3 nucleotides are TGTGCCAGCAGCTTACTCGACGGGTACGAGCAGTACTTC.

This clonotype came up many times. The rearrangement joins TRBV6-1 to TRBJ1-1, with D unresolved. The length of the CDR3 is 13 residues. Germline CDR1 MNHNS, CDR2 SASEGT. V lost 2 bases and J 4 bases, leaving 8 bases between the germline ends. The CDR3 nucleotides read TGTGCCAGCAGTGAACAGATCGGCACTGAAGCTTTCTTT. It specifies CASSEQIGTEAFF.